Listed below are T cell receptor beta chains from one sample, sequenced in a study of shared T cell receptors in the human thymus. Libraries were prepared by immunoSEQ multiplex PCR; TCRdb keeps only in-frame clonotypes and omits some of them. The profile shows about 730,000 clones, approximately 85% of them singletons. These data also formed part of another study, on human thymus T cells.

Material for sequencing was thymocytes. These receptors were obtained from a girl less than two years old with a congenital heart defect. Each CDR3 is given with its conserved first and last residue. The D gene is left open where the match is weak. A clone size is listed for some rows: how often the clone was seen (once, few, many), or a class if it is expanded.

d_call,j_call,clone_size,v_call,cdr3_nt,cdr3_aa
-,TRBJ1-3,once,TRBV10-3,TGTGCCATCAGTGAGTCATCCAGGGTAGTAGGCAACACCATATATTTT,CAISESSRVVGNTIYF
-,TRBJ1-1,few,TRBV18,TGTGCCAGCTCATCGGGGGGTAGACTGAACACTGAAGCTTTCTTT,CASSSGGRLNTEAFF
-,TRBJ2-7,once,TRBV6-1,TGTGCCATCCTGAAGGGTAGGGGGAAGGTTTACGAGCAGTACTTC,CAILKGRGKVYEQYF
-,TRBJ2-7,-,TRBV7-8,TGTGCCAGCAGCTCCGGTCACCCCTACGAGCAGTACTTC,CASSSGHPYEQYF
-,TRBJ2-7,-,TRBV2,TGTGCCAGCAGTGAATGGACGACAGCCTACGAGCAGTACTTC,CASSEWTTAYEQYF
TRBD2,TRBJ2-7,-,TRBV2,TGTGCCAGCAGTGAACATCCGCAGCAGACTAGCGGGAGCTCCTACGAGCAGTACTTC,CASSEHPQQTSGSSYEQYF
-,TRBJ2-3,-,TRBV27,TGTGCCAGCAGTTCTCCTCCGACAGATACGCAGTATTTT,CASSSPPTDTQYF
-,TRBJ2-1,few,TRBV5-5,TGTGCCAGCAGCTTGGTAGAGGCCTACAATGAGCAGTTCTTC,CASSLVEAYNEQFF
TRBD2,TRBJ2-3,-,TRBV4-2,TGTGCCAGCAGCCACCCAAACGTCGGGACTAGCGGGGGGCCAGATACGCAGTATTTT,CASSHPNVGTSGGPDTQYF
-,TRBJ2-7,once,TRBV29-1,TGCAGCGTTGAAGCGGTCGGCTACGAGCAGTACTTC,CSVEAVGYEQYF
-,TRBJ1-6,-,TRBV28,TGTTCCATACGGGCAAGCCGGACTAATTCCCCCCTCCACTTT,CSIRASRTNSPLHF
-,TRBJ1-2,-,TRBV10-3,TGTGCCATCAGTGCCTGGGGCAGGGTCGGGAGCTATGGCTACACCTTC,CAISAWGRVGSYGYTF
-,TRBJ1-6,-,TRBV19,TGTGCCAGTAGTATTGGCAGGGATAATTCACCCCTCCACTTT,CASSIGRDNSPLHF
TRBD1,TRBJ1-5,-,TRBV6-1,TGTGCCAGCAGGGGGACAGTAACTGACAATCAGCCCCAGCATTTT,CASRGTVTDNQPQHF
TRBD2,TRBJ2-1,-,TRBV19,TGTGCCAGTAGTGGGGAGGGCGGTGTCTCCTACAATGAGCAGTTCTTC,CASSGEGGVSYNEQFF
-,TRBJ2-7,-,TRBV27,TGTGCCAGCAGCTTTAGCTCCTACGAGCAGTACTTC,CASSFSSYEQYF
TRBD1,TRBJ1-6,few,TRBV4-1,TGCGCCAGCAGCCAAAGCGGATGGACAGGGGATGATAATTCACCCCTCCACTTT,CASSQSGWTGDDNSPLHF
TRBD2,TRBJ2-5,-,TRBV7-6,TGTGCCAGCAGCTTAGTGACTAGCGGGTATAAAGAGACCCAGTACTTC,CASSLVTSGYKETQYF
-,TRBJ1-5,-,TRBV19,TGTGCCAGTAGTATCGGAGGGTTACCACATCAGCCCCAGCATTTT,CASSIGGLPHQPQHF
TRBD1,TRBJ2-5,-,TRBV7-8,TGTGCCAGCAGCCCGCGGACAGGGCGAGAGACCCAGTACTTC,CASSPRTGRETQYF
-,TRBJ1-1,-,TRBV4-3,TGCGCCAGCAGCCAAGATGGAGGGCACCTGAACACTGAAGCTTTCTTT,CASSQDGGHLNTEAFF
-,TRBJ1-2,-,TRBV7-2,TGTGCCAGCAGCTTAGTTACAGGGTCAATAAACTATGGCTACACCTTC,CASSLVTGSINYGYTF
-,TRBJ2-7,-,TRBV27,TGTGCCAGCAGCCTGCAAGGACAGGACTACTACGAGCAGTACTTC,CASSLQGQDYYEQYF
-,TRBJ1-1,-,TRBV14,TGTGCCAGCAGCCAACCCCATACGGTTAGGAACACTGAAGCTTTCTTT,CASSQPHTVRNTEAFF
-,TRBJ2-7,-,TRBV7-6,TGTGCCAGCAGCGATATACAGGGTGTCCACGAGCAGTACTTC,CASSDIQGVHEQYF
-,TRBJ2-7,once,TRBV6-5,TGTGCCAGCAGCAGTGGCCCTCCGTACGAGCAGTACTTC,CASSSGPPYEQYF
TRBD1,TRBJ1-2,-,TRBV11-2,TGTGCCAGCAGCTATACAGGGGACGGCTACACCTTC,CASSYTGDGYTF
-,TRBJ2-1,-,TRBV28,TGTGCCACATCAGGGGGGCACCACGGGGATGAGCAGTTCTTC,CATSGGHHGDEQFF
TRBD2,TRBJ2-7,-,TRBV28,TGTGCCAGGCGGGGCGGGGGGCATAAGGACTACGAGCAGTACTTC,CARRGGGHKDYEQYF
-,TRBJ2-7,-,TRBV7-9,TGTGCCAGCAGCTTAGCGGCCCCAGGGCTAGCGTTCAACGAGCAGTACTTC,CASSLAAPGLAFNEQYF
-,TRBJ1-1,-,TRBV5-4,TGTGCCAGCAGCTCACAGGAATGGGGTATGAACACTGAAGCTTTCTTT,CASSSQEWGMNTEAFF
TRBD1,TRBJ1-2,-,TRBV5-1,TGCGCCAGCAGCCGGGACAGGAGGTCCGATGGCTACACCTTC,CASSRDRRSDGYTF
TRBD1,TRBJ1-1,-,TRBV14,TGTGCCAGCAGCCTTAGGGACAGGGGGCAAATATTCACTGAAGCTTTCTTT,CASSLRDRGQIFTEAFF
-,TRBJ1-2,-,TRBV28,TGTGCCAGCAGTCCCCGGAGAGGCTATGGCTACACCTTC,CASSPRRGYGYTF
TRBD1,TRBJ2-5,-,TRBV28,TGTGCCAGCAGTTTACGGAACGGGGACAGGGGAGGACAAGAGACCCAGTACTTC,CASSLRNGDRGGQETQYF
-,TRBJ1-2,-,TRBV29-1,TGCAGCGTTGTTGGGCAAAGCTATGGCTACACCTTC,CSVVGQSYGYTF
TRBD1,TRBJ1-2,-,TRBV5-1,TGCGCCAGCAGCTTTTTCCAGGGGGCCTACTATGGCTACACCTTC,CASSFFQGAYYGYTF
-,TRBJ1-5,-,TRBV18,TGTGCCAGCTCACCCGAAGCGGGCAATCAGCCCCAGCATTTT,CASSPEAGNQPQHF
TRBD1,TRBJ2-7,once,TRBV5-1,TGCGCCAGTAACGACAGGGACGAGCAGTACTTC,CASNDRDEQYF
-,TRBJ1-1,-,TRBV14,TGTGCCAGCAGCCAAGTAGTAGAGGGTTCATCTGAAGCTTTCTTT,CASSQVVEGSSEAFF
TRBD1,TRBJ2-5,once,TRBV14,TGTGCCAGCAGCCACAGGACGGGACAGGGGGTTGAGACCCAGTACTTC,CASSHRTGQGVETQYF
-,TRBJ2-1,once,TRBV5-1,TGCGCCAGCAGCTTGGCCGAGGGTGGGGGGAATGAGCAGTTCTTC,CASSLAEGGGNEQFF
-,TRBJ2-1,-,TRBV7-4,TGTGCCAGCAGTCGCGGGGAGAGTCCCCTCGGTTACAATGAGCAGTTCTTC,CASSRGESPLGYNEQFF
TRBD1,TRBJ2-2,-,TRBV19,TGTGCCAGTAGTGTGAGGACAGGAAACACCGGGGAGCTGTTTTTT,CASSVRTGNTGELFF
-,TRBJ2-6,-,TRBV19,TGTGCCAGTAGTATTCCTGGGGAGATTCAGCTCCCTCCCACCTCTGGGGCCAACGTCCTGACTTTC,CASSIPGEIQLPPTSGANVLTF
-,TRBJ1-1,-,TRBV7-6,TGTGCCAGCAGCTTCTGGACAGTTTTGAACACTGAAGCTTTCTTT,CASSFWTVLNTEAFF
TRBD1,TRBJ2-7,-,TRBV25-1,TGTGCCAGCGGGACAGAAGCTCGGGTCGAGCAGTACTTC,CASGTEARVEQYF
-,TRBJ2-2,-,TRBV19,TGTGCCAGTAGCCCCCCCGGGGGCACCGGGGAGCTGTTTTTT,CASSPPGGTGELFF
-,TRBJ1-2,once,TRBV19,TGTTCCAGTAGTATAAACATCTATGGCTACACCTTC,CSSSINIYGYTF
-,TRBJ1-4,-,TRBV11-2,TGTGCCAGCACCTTACAGGGTCGTGAAAAACTGTTTTTT,CASTLQGREKLFF
-,TRBJ1-2,few,TRBV7-2,TGTGCCAGCAGCTTAGGCCCCGAAGACAGAGTCTATGGCTACACCTTC,CASSLGPEDRVYGYTF
-,TRBJ2-5,-,TRBV6-6,TGTGCCAGCAGTTACTCTCCCCAGTCGGAGACCCAGTACTTC,CASSYSPQSETQYF
-,TRBJ2-7,-,TRBV27,TGTGCCAGCAGTTTTTATCCCGAGTTCTACGAGCAGTACTTC,CASSFYPEFYEQYF
-,TRBJ2-2,-,TRBV30,TGTGCCTGGAGTGTACTAGGTTCCGGGGAGCTGTTTTTT,CAWSVLGSGELFF
TRBD1,TRBJ1-1,-,TRBV27,TGTGCCAGCAGTTATCAAGCAGGGGGCACTGAAGCTTTCTTT,CASSYQAGGTEAFF
-,TRBJ1-2,-,TRBV13,TGTGCCAGCAGCTTGGGGCGGTGGGGTTTTAACTATGGCTACACCTTC,CASSLGRWGFNYGYTF
TRBD1,TRBJ1-2,few,TRBV7-2,TGTGCCAGCAGCTTAGATTTGGACAGGAACTATGGCTACACCTTC,CASSLDLDRNYGYTF
-,TRBJ2-2,-,TRBV4-3,TGCGCCACCCAGGGTCGGAGAGCCGGGGAGCTGTTTTTT,CATQGRRAGELFF
-,TRBJ1-1,-,TRBV7-9,TGTGCCAGCAGCTTAGTCGGGGTTGAGAACACTGAAGCTTTCTTT,CASSLVGVENTEAFF